Shown below are 22 T cell receptor beta chains from a single sample sequenced in a study of cytomegalovirus exposure and HLA in healthy donors (dated by TCRdb to 2017 to 2019). Receptor amplification or capture employed the immunoSEQ multiplex PCR assay. For the multiplex PCR, a mixture combining 60 forward primers for TCR Vbeta segments and 13 reverse primers for TCR Jbeta segments was used. TCRdb mirrors the immuneACCESS table, restricted to in-frame sequences. Some clones are absent from its copies; in checked studies, under half trace to an unresolved V gene, and the reason for the others is unknown. The sample yields around 190,000 clones; around 80% were counted once. The ten top clones hold 5.7% of the sample. Sequences were obtained from PBMCs. All receptors come from a man aged 35-49 years in good health and CMV-seronegative.

This clone showed up just a few times. V usage is TRBV7-2 and J usage is TRBJ2-3; D might be TRBD2 (5 bases). The ends were cut back, 5 bases at V and 6 bases at J, with 15 bases in the middle. CDR1 is SGHTA, CDR2 FQGNSA, per germline. CDR3 length: 14 amino acids. Here the CDR3 reads CASSANAPGDTQYF. The CDR3 nucleotides read TGTGCCAGCAGCGCTAATGCTCCGGGGGATACGCAGTATTTT.

This clone was seen only a few times. This chain links TRBV30 with TRBJ2-7; 14 bases agree with TRBD2. V gave up 0 bases and J gave up 0 bases; unmatched junction bases: 10. The CDR3 length is 19 residues. Germline loops: CDR1 GTSNPN, CDR2 SVGIG (reference sequence). CDR3 nucleotide sequence: TGTGCCTGGAGTGTTTTGGGTTGGACTAGCGGGGGGAGCTCCTACGAGCAGTACTTC. This gives the protein CAWSVLGWTSGGSSYEQYF.

CDR3 nucleotides: TGTGCCAGCAGTTTACAGGGCTCCTACAATGAGCAGTTCTTC. This gives the protein CASSLQGSYNEQFF. This chain joins TRBV27 and TRBJ2-1; TRBD1 is a possible D gene (5 bases). Trimming removed 2 bases from V and 0 bases from J, with 5 bases in between. Germline CDR1 reads MNHEY; CDR2 reads SMNVEV (reference sequence). CDR3 length: 14 residues.

The sample holds a few counts of this clone. The rearrangement joins TRBV2 to TRBJ2-5; 14 bases map to TRBD2. J gave up 5 bases and V 6 bases, and 8 bases lay outside the gene matches. The CDR3 runs 16 residues. Germline assignment: CDR1 SNHLY and CDR2 FYNNEI. CDR3 sequence (DNA): TGTGCCAGCAGGCCGACTAGCGGGGGGGCTGGGGAGACCCAGTACTTC. Translating it yields CASRPTSGGAGETQYF. Full variable domain (outside the CDR3, taken from reference TRBV2 and TRBJ2-5): EPEVTQTPSHQVTQMGQEVILRCVPISNHLYFYWYRQILGQKVEFLVSFYNNEISEKSEIFDDQFSVERPDGSNFTLKIRSTKLEDSAMYFCASRPTSGGAGETQYFGPGTRLLVL.

The chain employs TRBV27 and TRBJ2-6; a weak D match, TRBD1 (6 bases). Germline values: CDR1 MNHEY, CDR2 SMNVEV (reference sequence). The CDR3 sequence is 17 residues long. Trimming shortened V by 3 bases and J by 2 bases, and 14 bases separated the two germline ends. CDR3 sequence: CASSFKGELTGANVLTF. CDR3 nucleotide sequence: TGTGCCAGCAGTTTTAAGGGGGAGTTAACTGGGGCCAACGTCCTGACTTTC.

This rearrangement joins TRBV9 to TRBJ2-1; 10 bases agree with TRBD2. The CDR3 length is 15 residues. J gave up 8 bases and V 0 bases, and 5 bases lay outside the gene matches. CDR1 is SGDLS, CDR2 YYNGEE, per germline. DNA of the CDR3: TGTGCCAGCAGCGTAGAGCCAGCGGGGGGGGATGAGCAGTTCTTC. Translating it yields CASSVEPAGGDEQFF.

The chain joins TRBV6-1 to TRBJ1-6; the D gene is possibly TRBD1 (5 bases). CDR1 MNHNS and CDR2 SASEGT come from the germline V gene. The length of the CDR3 is 17 residues. V lost 2 bases and J 0 bases, leaving 11 bases between the germline ends. The CDR3 sequence is CASSELGGSSYNSPLHF. As DNA, the CDR3 is TGTGCCAGCAGTGAATTGGGGGGTTCCTCCTATAATTCACCCCTCCACTTT.

J is TRBJ1-1 and V is TRBV7-9, with 8 positions matching TRBD1. This CDR3 is 17 amino acids long. Per the germline V gene, CDR1 is SEHNR and CDR2 is FQNEAQ (reference sequence). Unmatched junction bases numbered 16, after V lost 5 bases and J lost 5 bases. Here the CDR3 reads CASSATFTGGFGTEAFF. Here the CDR3 DNA reads TGTGCCAGCAGCGCCACCTTTACAGGGGGTTTTGGGACTGAAGCTTTCTTT. Based on the CDR3 plus reference TRBV7-9 and TRBJ1-1, the full variable domain is DTGVSQNPRHKITKRGQNVTFRCDPISEHNRLYWYRQTLGQGPEFLTYFQNEAQLEKSRLLSDRFSAERPKGSFSTLEIQRTEQGDSAMYLCASSATFTGGFGTEAFFGQGTRLTVV.

The V gene is TRBV19, the J gene TRBJ2-4; D possibly corresponds to TRBD2 (5 bases). In germline, CDR1 is LNHDA, CDR2 SQIVND (reference sequence). V lost 3 bases and J lost 8, with 17 bases in between. The CDR3 runs to 15 residues. The CDR3 is CASSMVGRTRDIQYF. The CDR3 DNA reads TGTGCCAGTAGTATGGTCGGCAGGACGCGGGACATTCAGTACTTC.

This clone showed up just a few times. The chain uses TRBV5-4 and TRBJ2-7; 8 nucleotides line up with TRBD1. J was trimmed by 5 bases and V by 2 bases; bases with no gene match: 9. CDR1 is SGHNT and CDR2 is YYREEE in the germline V gene (reference sequence). The CDR3 loop spans 15 amino acids. CDR3 coding DNA: TGTGCCAGCAGCTTAGATCGGACAGGGATGAACGAGCAGTACTTC. Amino acids: CASSLDRTGMNEQYF.

The chain employs TRBV13 and TRBJ2-7; 10 bases match TRBD1. The V gene's germline CDR1 is PRHDT and CDR2 FYEKMQ (reference sequence). CDR3 length: 15 amino acids. V gave up 5 bases and J gave up 5 bases; unmatched junction bases: 9. The CDR3 protein is CASSLTGTGDHEQYF. CDR3 coding DNA: TGTGCCAGCAGCCTAACCGGGACAGGGGATCACGAGCAGTACTTC.

The chain recombines TRBV4-1 with TRBJ2-7, with no clear D. Trimming took off 1 base at V and 4 bases at J, with 11 bases between the two ends. In germline, CDR1 is MGHRA, CDR2 YSYEKL. The CDR3 runs to 14 residues. In DNA, the CDR3 is TGCGCCAGCAGCCAAGCTATTCCCCGGTACGAGCAGTACTTC. Its protein is CASSQAIPRYEQYF.

V and J are TRBV5-6 and TRBJ1-4; D possibly corresponds to TRBD1 (5 bases). The V and J ends lost 5 bases and 0 bases respectively, with 5 bases between them. The CDR3 has 13 residues. Germline CDR1 and CDR2: SGHDT and YYEEEE. The CDR3 DNA is TGTGCCAGCAGGACAGCAACTAATGAAAAACTGTTTTTT. Translating gives CASRTATNEKLFF.

The V call is TRBV18, the J call TRBJ1-6; D not resolved. The CDR3 has 14 residues. V lost 0 bases and J lost 7, with 7 bases in between. Per the germline V gene, CDR1 is KGHSH and CDR2 is LQKENI. CDR3 sequence reads: CASSPPGRNSPLHF. The CDR3 nucleotides read TGTGCCAGCTCACCACCGGGGAGGAATTCACCCCTCCACTTT.

This clone was counted only a few times. The gene calls are TRBV9 and TRBJ2-1, with TRBD2 matching over 7 bases. Germline CDR1 is SGDLS and CDR2 is YYNGEE. The CDR3 sequence is 16 residues long. The V gene end was trimmed by 4 bases and the J gene end by 1 base; junction bases not matched to a gene: 8. CDR3 bases: TGTGCCAGCAGCCCCCGGCGGGAGCGATCCTACAATGAGCAGTTCTTC. It translates to CASSPRRERSYNEQFF.

The chain is built from TRBV19 and TRBJ2-7, with D possibly TRBD1 on 5 matching bases. CDR1 and CDR2 from the germline V gene are LNHDA and SQIVND (reference sequence). CDR3 length: 17 amino acids. Trimming removed 0 bases at V and 6 bases at J, with 21 bases between. CDR3 bases: TGTGCCAGTAGTATAGATATGACGGACAACTTTTTTCCCGAGCAGTACTTC. Its protein product is CASSIDMTDNFFPEQYF.

The rearrangement links TRBV27 to TRBJ2-5, with 9 nucleotides matching TRBD2. In germline, CDR1 is MNHEY, CDR2 SMNVEV (reference sequence). The CDR3 is 16 amino acids. V lost 7 bases and J lost 1; bases outside the gene matches: 10. CDR3 region: CASIPFSGGSQETQYF. CDR3 nucleotide sequence: TGTGCCAGCATCCCCTTCAGCGGGGGGTCCCAAGAGACCCAGTACTTC.

This sequence joins TRBV30 and TRBJ2-7; 7 nucleotides line up with TRBD2. CDR1 is GTSNPN, CDR2 SVGIG, per germline (reference sequence). V trimming: 5 bases; J trimming: 2 bases; junction bases outside the gene matches: 12. This CDR3 has 15 amino acids. CDR3 DNA sequence: TGTGCCTGGGGGATGGGGAGCGCGGGAGCCTACGAGCAGTACTTC. It translates to CAWGMGSAGAYEQYF.

The chain links TRBV27 to TRBJ1-1; 7 nucleotides agree with TRBD1. CDR3 length: 16 residues. The germline V gene encodes CDR1 MNHEY and CDR2 SMNVEV (reference sequence). V shed 6 bases, J shed 1 base, and the junction held 11 bases outside the gene matches. The CDR3 spells CASSTVYYRGNTEAFF. The CDR3 DNA reads TGTGCCAGCAGCACCGTATATTACAGGGGGAACACTGAAGCTTTCTTT.

The chain employs TRBV29-1 and TRBJ2-3; D is possibly TRBD2 (7 bases). The germline gives CDR1 SQVTM, CDR2 ANQGSEA. Trimming stripped 6 bases from V and 3 bases from J, with 13 bases between. The CDR3 sequence is 13 residues long. This CDR3 is CSVGGGRTDTQYF. The DNA of the CDR3 is TGCAGCGTGGGAGGGGGGCGAACAGATACGCAGTATTTT.

The chain joins TRBV6-6 to TRBJ1-3; possibly TRBD1 for D (6 bases). Germline V gene data show CDR1 as MNHNY and CDR2 as SVGAGI (reference sequence). The CDR3 runs to 16 residues. Trimming removed 2 bases at V and 4 bases at J, with 15 bases between. The CDR3 DNA sequence: TGTGCCAGCAGTTACAGTAATGACAGGAGAGGAAACACCATATATTTT. This gives the protein CASSYSNDRRGNTIYF.

This clone appeared once. The chain recombines TRBV19 with TRBJ2-4; 11 nucleotides align to TRBD1. The V gene's germline CDR1 is LNHDA and CDR2 SQIVND (reference sequence). The CDR3 is 17 residues long. V lost 8 bases to trimming and J lost 5 bases; unmatched junction nucleotides: 14. CDR3 protein: CASSLTRTGGRENIQYF. As DNA, the CDR3 is TGTGCCAGTTCCCTGACTCGGACAGGGGGCCGAGAAAACATTCAGTACTTC.